One sample yielded the 10 T cell receptor beta chains listed below, sequenced in a study of regulatory T cells in long-lasting Graves disease. Time point given: persistent/refractory GD, antithyroid drugs over 5 years with positive TRAb. After RNA was extracted from PBMCs, the TCR library was made from it. Construction of the TCR beta libraries employed iRepertoire HTBI primers in conjunction with Arm-PCR of CDR3 regions. TCRdb redid the calling of the multiplex PCR reads with MiXCR, one entry per CDR3 protein. Here the sample spans about 290,000 distinct CDR3 sequences, around a fifth being singletons. The material sequenced was peripheral blood mononuclear cells (PBMCs), taken when the disease was refractory, from a patient treated with antithyroid drugs. These receptors all come from a female donor with Graves disease.

This clonotype was counted at least ten times. This chain connects TRBV10-3 to TRBJ1-2, with D unresolved. Trimming left V 3 bases short and J 4 bases short, with 12 bases between. The CDR3 loop spans 14 amino acids. In germline, CDR1 is ENHRY, CDR2 SYGVKD. CDR3 sequence reads: CAISDSNKPYGYTF. CDR3 coding DNA: TGTGCCATCAGTGACAGCAACAAACCCTATGGCTACACCTTC.

This clonotype was recorded a few times. The chain recombines TRBV6-5 with TRBJ2-5; TRBD1 matches 8 bases. The CDR3 length is 20 residues. After removal of 0 bases from V and 5 bases from J, the junction contained 20 bases not matched to a gene. Germline V gene sequence: CDR1 MNHEY, CDR2 SVGAGI. CDR3 nucleotides: TGTGCCAGCAGTTACTCCCTATTTGTGGGACAGGCTATCAACTGGGAGACCCAGTACTTC. This encodes CASSYSLFVGQAINWETQYF.

This clonotype was counted a few times. The chain combines TRBV27 with TRBJ2-4; a possible D gene is TRBD1 (6 bases). This CDR3 is 15 amino acids long. Germline CDR1 MNHEY, CDR2 SMNVEV (reference sequence). V gave up 5 bases and J gave up 1 base, with 12 bases separating them. This chain's CDR3 is CASSEGTWAKNIQYF. CDR3 in DNA: TGTGCCAGCAGTGAGGGGACATGGGCCAAAAACATTCAGTACTTC.

This clonotype was detected a few times. The chain recombines TRBV3-1 with TRBJ2-5, with 7 positions matching TRBD2. The CDR3 has 16 amino acids. Germline lookup yields CDR1 LGHDT and CDR2 YNNKEL (reference sequence). Unmatched junction bases numbered 12, after V lost 3 bases and J lost 5 bases. For the CDR3, the DNA is TGTGCCAGCAGCCATCCCTCTGCGGGAGAGGATGAGACCCAGTACTTC. Protein: CASSHPSAGEDETQYF.

The J gene is TRBJ1-1, the V gene TRBV28; D is uncertain. The CDR3 runs to 14 residues. Germline V gives CDR1 MDHEN, CDR2 SYDVKM. V shed 3 bases and J shed 3 bases, with 11 bases lying between them. Here the CDR3 reads CASSFLGVDTEAFF. For the CDR3, the DNA is TGTGCCAGCAGTTTTTTAGGAGTGGACACTGAAGCTTTCTTT. Using reference TRBV28 and TRBJ1-1 for the parts outside the CDR3, the full variable domain is DVKVTQSSRYLVKRTGEKVFLECVQDMDHENMFWYRQDPGLGLRLIYFSYDVKMKEKGDIPEGYSVSREKKERFSLILESASTNQTSMYLCASSFLGVDTEAFFGQGTRLTVV.

This clonotype came up many times. The chain is built from TRBV11-2 and TRBJ2-4; D is unclear. Germline loops: CDR1 SGHAT, CDR2 FQNNGV. The V and J ends lost 1 base and 5 bases respectively, with 9 bases between them. The CDR3 has 14 residues. The CDR3: CASSLAGRENIQYF. CDR3 nucleotide sequence: TGTGCCAGCAGCTTAGCCGGTAGAGAAAACATTCAGTACTTC.

This clonotype has a count of ten or more. The V call is TRBV7-8, the J call TRBJ2-7; 10 bases map to TRBD1. The CDR3 totals 15 residues. Germline assignment: CDR1 SGHVS and CDR2 FQNEAQ. The junction had 10 bases not matched to a gene; V was cut back by 7 bases and J by 4 bases. The CDR3 DNA follows: TGTGCCAGCACCAAACGCCGGGACAGGGGTTACGAGCAGTACTTC. Amino acids: CASTKRRDRGYEQYF.

The rearrangement uses TRBV18 and TRBJ2-7; D gene uncertain. Germline loops: CDR1 KGHSH, CDR2 LQKENI. Trimming left V 3 bases short and J 0 bases short, with 9 bases between. CDR3 length: 14 residues. This chain's CDR3 is CASSPEQNSYEQYF. The CDR3 region has the DNA TGTGCCAGCTCACCGGAACAGAACTCCTACGAGCAGTACTTC.

This clonotype showed up many times. J is TRBJ1-1 and V is TRBV29-1, with 9 bases aligning to TRBD1. J gave up 0 bases and V 6 bases, and 5 bases lay outside the gene matches. The CDR3 contains 14 residues. Germline V CDR1 and CDR2: SQVTM, ANQGSEA. CDR3: CSVTGQGMNTEAFF. For the CDR3, the DNA is TGCAGCGTGACCGGACAGGGGATGAACACTGAAGCTTTCTTT.

Comment on this clonotype: This may come from a read error, since a much larger clone is one base off. V is TRBV10-3 and J is TRBJ1-5; 7 nucleotides align to TRBD1. The CDR3 is made up of 14 amino acids. The germline gives CDR1 ENHRY, CDR2 SYGVKD. The CDR3 loop is CGISLGQVAQPQHF. DNA of the CDR3: TGTGGCATCAGTTTAGGACAGGTGGCCCAGCCCCAGCATTTT.